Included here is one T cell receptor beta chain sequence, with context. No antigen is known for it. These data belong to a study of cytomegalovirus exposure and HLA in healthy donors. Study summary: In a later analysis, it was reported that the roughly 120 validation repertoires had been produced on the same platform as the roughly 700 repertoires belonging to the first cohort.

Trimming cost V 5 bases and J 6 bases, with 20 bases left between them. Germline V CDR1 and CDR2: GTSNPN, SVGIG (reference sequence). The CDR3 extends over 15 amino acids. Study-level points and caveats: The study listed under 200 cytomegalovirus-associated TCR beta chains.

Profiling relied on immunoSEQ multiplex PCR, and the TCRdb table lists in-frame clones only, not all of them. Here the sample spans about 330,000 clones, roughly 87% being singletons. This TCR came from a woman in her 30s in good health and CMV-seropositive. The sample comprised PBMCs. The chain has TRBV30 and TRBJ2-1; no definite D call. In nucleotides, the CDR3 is TGTGCCTGGGCCCCCCAGATCTATTCGCTCAATGAGCAGTTCTTC. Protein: CAWAPQIYSLNEQFF.